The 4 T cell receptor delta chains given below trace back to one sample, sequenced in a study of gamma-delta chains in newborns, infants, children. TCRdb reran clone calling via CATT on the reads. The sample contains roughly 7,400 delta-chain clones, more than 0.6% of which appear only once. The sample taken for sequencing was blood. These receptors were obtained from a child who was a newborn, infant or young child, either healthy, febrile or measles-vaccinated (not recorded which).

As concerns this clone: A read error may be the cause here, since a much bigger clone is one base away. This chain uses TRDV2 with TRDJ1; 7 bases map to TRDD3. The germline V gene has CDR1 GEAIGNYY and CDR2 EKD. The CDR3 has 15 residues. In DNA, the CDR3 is TGTGCCCGTGACCCACTGGGGATTTACACCGATAAACTCATCTTT. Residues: CARDPLGIYTDKLIF.

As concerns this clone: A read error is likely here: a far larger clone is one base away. The CDR3 loop reads CACDTAGDSWDTRRMFF. The CDR3 DNA sequence: TGTGCCTGTGACACCGCTGGGGACTCCTGGGACACCCGACGGATGTTTTTC. The chain carries TRDV2 and TRDJ3; weak D call: TRDD3 (6 bases). Germline CDR1 is GEAIGNYY and CDR2 is EKD. CDR3 length: 17 residues.

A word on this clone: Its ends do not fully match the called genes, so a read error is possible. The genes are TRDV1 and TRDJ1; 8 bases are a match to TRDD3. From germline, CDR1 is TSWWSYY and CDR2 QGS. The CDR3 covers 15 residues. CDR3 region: CAPGEFFLGDFKLIF. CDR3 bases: TGTGCTCCTGGGGAATTTTTTTTGGGGGATTTTAAACTCATCTTT.

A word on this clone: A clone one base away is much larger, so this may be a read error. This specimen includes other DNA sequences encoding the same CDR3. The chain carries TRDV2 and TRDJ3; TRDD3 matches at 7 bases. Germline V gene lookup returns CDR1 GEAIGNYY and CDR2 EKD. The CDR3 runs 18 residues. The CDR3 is CACDTLGALSWDTRQMFF. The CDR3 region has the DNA TGTGCCTGTGACACCCTGGGGGCCCTCTCCTGGGACACCCGACAGATGTTCTTC.